A selection of T cell receptor beta chains follows, all from one sample in a study of breast tumors, draining lymph nodes, adjacent tissues. TCRdb independently ran MiXCR on the multiplex PCR reads; one entry per CDR3 protein. In the table there are around 130,000 distinct CDR3 sequences, approximately 20% of which are singletons. Sequencing was performed on axillary lymph node tissue. The receptor source for this set is a female donor with breast cancer. Some clones in this sample may be carry-over from other donors' samples. Each CDR3 is given with its conserved first and last residue. Each record gives: D gene, clone size, V gene, J gene, CDR3 DNA, CDR3 protein. D genes are given only for firm matches. Clone size appears in some rows only: once, few, many, or a class for an expanded clone.

d_gene: NA; abundance: many; v_gene: TRBV7-6; j_gene: TRBJ2-5; CDR3nt: TGTGCCAGCAGCCGCCGCAGATTCCAAGAGACCCAGTACTTC; CDR3aa: CASSRRRFQETQYF
d_gene: NA; abundance: few; v_gene: TRBV20-1; j_gene: TRBJ2-4; CDR3nt: TGCAGTGCTAGTCCAGTCCTAGCCAAAAACATTCAGTACTTC; CDR3aa: CSASPVLAKNIQYF
d_gene: NA; abundance: NA; v_gene: TRBV5-1; j_gene: TRBJ1-1; CDR3nt: TGCGCCAGCAGCTTGGACAGGGCCGGGGGAGCTTTCTTT; CDR3aa: CASSLDRAGGAFF
d_gene: TRBD2; abundance: few; v_gene: TRBV28; j_gene: TRBJ2-1; CDR3nt: TGTGCCATCCACCCCGGTAGCGGGAGCCATGAGCAGTTCTTC; CDR3aa: CAIHPGSGSHEQFF
d_gene: NA; abundance: many; v_gene: TRBV25-1; j_gene: TRBJ2-3; CDR3nt: TGTGCCACCTCGGGCTTCGATAATACGCAGTATTTT; CDR3aa: CATSGFDNTQYF
d_gene: TRBD2; abundance: many; v_gene: TRBV5-1; j_gene: TRBJ2-3; CDR3nt: TGCGCCAGCAGCTTGGTACTAGCGGGTTATCAGGATTTT; CDR3aa: CASSLVLAGYQDF
d_gene: TRBD1; abundance: many; v_gene: TRBV6-5; j_gene: TRBJ2-5; CDR3nt: TGTGCCAGCAGTTACTCTACAGGGGAATATGTGACCCAGTACTTC; CDR3aa: CASSYSTGEYVTQYF
d_gene: NA; abundance: many; v_gene: TRBV7-9; j_gene: TRBJ1-2; CDR3nt: TGTGCCAGCAGCTTAGCGGGGTCCTACACCTTC; CDR3aa: CASSLAGSYTF
d_gene: TRBD1; abundance: many; v_gene: TRBV5-1; j_gene: TRBJ1-6; CDR3nt: TGCGCCAGCAGCCGCCGGGACAGCAATTCACCCCTCCACTTT; CDR3aa: CASSRRDSNSPLHF
d_gene: NA; abundance: many; v_gene: TRBV19; j_gene: TRBJ1-5; CDR3nt: TGTGCCAGTACAGTGTCGGGGGGAAGAAATCAGCCCCAGCATTTT; CDR3aa: CASTVSGGRNQPQHF
d_gene: NA; abundance: NA; v_gene: TRBV20-1; j_gene: TRBJ2-6; CDR3nt: TGCAGTGCTAGAGAGGGGGCCTCTGGGGCCAACGTCCTGACTTTC; CDR3aa: CSAREGASGANVLTF
d_gene: TRBD1; abundance: many; v_gene: TRBV6-5; j_gene: TRBJ1-6; CDR3nt: TGTGCCAGCAGTTCCTCCCGACAGGGAGCTTCACCCCTCCACTTT; CDR3aa: CASSSSRQGASPLHF
d_gene: NA; abundance: many; v_gene: TRBV7-2; j_gene: TRBJ2-3; CDR3nt: TGTGCCAGCAGCTTAGATACCCGGGGAGGCCAGTATTTT; CDR3aa: CASSLDTRGGQYF
d_gene: NA; abundance: NA; v_gene: TRBV27; j_gene: TRBJ1-5; CDR3nt: TGTGCCAGCAGTCCCCTAGGGGACGGGAGGAGCAATCAGCCCCAGCATTTT; CDR3aa: CASSPLGDGRSNQPQHF
d_gene: NA; abundance: many; v_gene: TRBV24-1; j_gene: TRBJ2-1; CDR3nt: TGTGCCACCAGTGATGGAGGGGTGGGGGTCCGCAATGAGCAGTTCTTC; CDR3aa: CATSDGGVGVRNEQFF
d_gene: TRBD2; abundance: many; v_gene: TRBV5-1; j_gene: TRBJ2-3; CDR3nt: TGCGCCAGCACGGAGCGGGGGCACACAGATACGCAGTATTTT; CDR3aa: CASTERGHTDTQYF
d_gene: NA; abundance: NA; v_gene: TRBV27; j_gene: TRBJ2-1; CDR3nt: TGTGCCAGCTGGGGGGTCCTCCTCCAGAGCTCCTACAATGAGCAGTTCTTC; CDR3aa: CASWGVLLQSSYNEQFF
d_gene: TRBD1; abundance: many; v_gene: TRBV5-1; j_gene: TRBJ2-1; CDR3nt: TGCGCCAGCAGCGGTCGACAGGGGACTTCCTACAATGAGCAGTTCTTC; CDR3aa: CASSGRQGTSYNEQFF
d_gene: TRBD2; abundance: NA; v_gene: TRBV6-1; j_gene: TRBJ2-1; CDR3nt: TGTGCCAGCAACCTGGGGGGGAGGGAGCAGTTCTTC; CDR3aa: CASNLGGREQFF
d_gene: TRBD2; abundance: many; v_gene: TRBV4-1; j_gene: TRBJ2-3; CDR3nt: TGCGCCAGCAGCCAAGTTTTCGGGGGGGCGACAGATACGCAGTATTTT; CDR3aa: CASSQVFGGATDTQYF
d_gene: NA; abundance: few; v_gene: TRBV5-1; j_gene: TRBJ2-2; CDR3nt: TGCGCCAGCAGCATTCCCGGAGGTTTCGGCACCGGGGAGCTGTTTTTT; CDR3aa: CASSIPGGFGTGELFF
d_gene: NA; abundance: many; v_gene: TRBV29-1; j_gene: TRBJ1-4; CDR3nt: TGCAGCGTTGAAGAAGACACAACTAATGAAAAACTGTTTTTT; CDR3aa: CSVEEDTTNEKLFF
d_gene: NA; abundance: many; v_gene: TRBV7-3; j_gene: TRBJ2-2; CDR3nt: TGTGCCAGCAGCCGGGGGAAGAGTAACGGGGAGCTGTTTTTT; CDR3aa: CASSRGKSNGELFF
d_gene: NA; abundance: many; v_gene: TRBV7-8; j_gene: TRBJ1-6; CDR3nt: TGTGCCACCCATGGGACACTGAATTCACCCCTCCACTTT; CDR3aa: CATHGTLNSPLHF
d_gene: TRBD2; abundance: NA; v_gene: TRBV20-1; j_gene: TRBJ2-2; CDR3nt: TGCAGTGCTAGAGACGCGAGACTAGCGGGAGACCACACCGGGGAGCTGTTTTTT; CDR3aa: CSARDARLAGDHTGELFF
d_gene: TRBD2; abundance: NA; v_gene: TRBV20-1; j_gene: TRBJ2-5; CDR3nt: TGCAGTGCTCAGCGGGAGCCCGGGGAGACCCAGTACTTC; CDR3aa: CSAQREPGETQYF
d_gene: TRBD1; abundance: NA; v_gene: TRBV6-1; j_gene: TRBJ1-2; CDR3nt: TGTGCCAGCATTACCCGGGACAGGGGGATCTATGGCTACACCTTC; CDR3aa: CASITRDRGIYGYTF
d_gene: TRBD1; abundance: many; v_gene: TRBV20-1; j_gene: TRBJ1-6; CDR3nt: TGCAGTGCTAGAGAGGCCCGGACAGGGGTATACTATAATTCACCCCTCCACTTT; CDR3aa: CSAREARTGVYYNSPLHF
d_gene: NA; abundance: NA; v_gene: TRBV7-3; j_gene: TRBJ2-2; CDR3nt: TGTGCCAGCGGCCTTTTAGGGACCGGGGAGCTGTTTTTT; CDR3aa: CASGLLGTGELFF
d_gene: TRBD2; abundance: many; v_gene: TRBV5-1; j_gene: TRBJ2-5; CDR3nt: TGCGCCAGCAGCACTAGCGGAGGGGGGGAGACCCAGTACTTC; CDR3aa: CASSTSGGGETQYF
d_gene: NA; abundance: many; v_gene: TRBV15; j_gene: TRBJ1-5; CDR3nt: TGTGCCACCAGCAGAGATAATCTACGGAATCAGCCCCAGCATTTT; CDR3aa: CATSRDNLRNQPQHF
d_gene: NA; abundance: many; v_gene: TRBV20-1; j_gene: TRBJ2-2; CDR3nt: TGCAGTGCCCCGCGGGGCACCCGAATTAGCGGGGAGCTGTTTTTT; CDR3aa: CSAPRGTRISGELFF
d_gene: TRBD1; abundance: many; v_gene: TRBV6-1; j_gene: TRBJ1-5; CDR3nt: TGTGCCAGCAGTGAACCAGGGGGCCAGCCCCAGCATTTT; CDR3aa: CASSEPGGQPQHF
d_gene: TRBD1; abundance: many; v_gene: TRBV15; j_gene: TRBJ1-4; CDR3nt: TGTGCCACCAGCAGAGACAGGGGGCCGGAAAAACTGTTTTTT; CDR3aa: CATSRDRGPEKLFF
d_gene: TRBD2; abundance: many; v_gene: TRBV11-2; j_gene: TRBJ2-1; CDR3nt: TGTGCCAGCAGTCCGCGGGGGAGCTCCTACAATGAGCAGTTCTTC; CDR3aa: CASSPRGSSYNEQFF
d_gene: NA; abundance: NA; v_gene: TRBV19; j_gene: TRBJ1-5; CDR3nt: TGTGCCAGTAGTATTGGGACTAGCAATCAGCCCCAGCATTTT; CDR3aa: CASSIGTSNQPQHF
d_gene: NA; abundance: many; v_gene: TRBV3-1; j_gene: TRBJ1-6; CDR3nt: TGTGCCAGCAGCCAAGACCAGAATTCACCCCTCCACTTT; CDR3aa: CASSQDQNSPLHF
d_gene: NA; abundance: once; v_gene: TRBV2; j_gene: TRBJ1-2; CDR3nt: TGTGCCAGCAGTGGGACAGTCTATGGCTACACCTTC; CDR3aa: CASSGTVYGYTF
d_gene: TRBD1; abundance: many; v_gene: TRBV6-1; j_gene: TRBJ1-2; CDR3nt: TGTGCCAGCACTATGACAGGGTCTCAAAACTATGGCTACACCTTC; CDR3aa: CASTMTGSQNYGYTF
d_gene: NA; abundance: many; v_gene: TRBV6-1; j_gene: TRBJ1-4; CDR3nt: TGTGCCAGCAGTGAAAATTCAGGGGCAGGTGAAAAACTGTTTTTT; CDR3aa: CASSENSGAGEKLFF
d_gene: NA; abundance: many; v_gene: TRBV2; j_gene: TRBJ2-1; CDR3nt: TGTGCCAGTAAATCCGGGGCGAGCAATGAGCAGTTCTTC; CDR3aa: CASKSGASNEQFF
d_gene: NA; abundance: NA; v_gene: TRBV28; j_gene: TRBJ2-7; CDR3nt: TGTGCCAGCAGTTCCCCCGGGACATTCTACGAGCAGTACTTC; CDR3aa: CASSSPGTFYEQYF
d_gene: NA; abundance: many; v_gene: TRBV28; j_gene: TRBJ2-7; CDR3nt: TGTGCCAGCAGTTCCACAGGGATCGCCTACGAGCAGTACTTC; CDR3aa: CASSSTGIAYEQYF
d_gene: TRBD2; abundance: many; v_gene: TRBV7-6; j_gene: TRBJ2-7; CDR3nt: TGTGCCAGCAGCCGGGGAGGGCAAGGCGAGCAGTACTTC; CDR3aa: CASSRGGQGEQYF
d_gene: NA; abundance: many; v_gene: TRBV6-1; j_gene: TRBJ2-1; CDR3nt: TGTGCCAGCAGTGGCGGCGCATTCCTTCGCAATGAGCAGTTCTTC; CDR3aa: CASSGGAFLRNEQFF
d_gene: TRBD2; abundance: many; v_gene: TRBV5-1; j_gene: TRBJ2-1; CDR3nt: TGCGCCAGCACCATGACTAGCGGGAGCCCCCACAATGAGCAGTTCTTC; CDR3aa: CASTMTSGSPHNEQFF
d_gene: TRBD2; abundance: NA; v_gene: TRBV6-5; j_gene: TRBJ2-5; CDR3nt: TGTGCCAGCAGTTATCTGGCGGGGGGGCAGGAGACCCAGTACTTC; CDR3aa: CASSYLAGGQETQYF
d_gene: TRBD1; abundance: many; v_gene: TRBV12-3/TRBV12-4; j_gene: TRBJ1-4; CDR3nt: TGTGCCAGCAGTTTTGGATGGACAGGGAGGGTGAGTGGTGAAAAACTGTTTTTT; CDR3aa: CASSFGWTGRVSGEKLFF
d_gene: NA; abundance: many; v_gene: TRBV28; j_gene: TRBJ2-7; CDR3nt: TGTGCCAGCAGCGATGAACTCACCCCCACCAACCCATACGAGCAGTACTTC; CDR3aa: CASSDELTPTNPYEQYF
d_gene: NA; abundance: many; v_gene: TRBV5-6; j_gene: TRBJ1-2; CDR3nt: TGTGCCAGCAGCTTAGGCAGGGGAGCGTATGGCTACACCTTC; CDR3aa: CASSLGRGAYGYTF
d_gene: NA; abundance: many; v_gene: TRBV5-1; j_gene: TRBJ2-1; CDR3nt: TGCGCCAGCAGCTCACACCTGGGGGCGAGCTCCTACAATGAGCAGTTCTTC; CDR3aa: CASSSHLGASSYNEQFF
d_gene: NA; abundance: many; v_gene: TRBV2; j_gene: TRBJ1-6; CDR3nt: TGTGCCAGCAGTGGGCAGGGTTTTTATTCACCCCTCCACTTT; CDR3aa: CASSGQGFYSPLHF
d_gene: NA; abundance: many; v_gene: TRBV4-1; j_gene: TRBJ2-7; CDR3nt: TGCGCCAGCAGCCAAGATCCGGCAGGGACCTACGAGCAGTACTTC; CDR3aa: CASSQDPAGTYEQYF
d_gene: NA; abundance: NA; v_gene: TRBV5-6; j_gene: TRBJ1-6; CDR3nt: TGTGCCAGCAGCCCCCGGAATGGGAGTTCACCCCTCCACTTT; CDR3aa: CASSPRNGSSPLHF
d_gene: TRBD2; abundance: few; v_gene: TRBV6-5; j_gene: TRBJ2-1; CDR3nt: TGTGCCAGCAGTTACCGACTAGCCTCCTACAATGAGCAGTTCTTC; CDR3aa: CASSYRLASYNEQFF